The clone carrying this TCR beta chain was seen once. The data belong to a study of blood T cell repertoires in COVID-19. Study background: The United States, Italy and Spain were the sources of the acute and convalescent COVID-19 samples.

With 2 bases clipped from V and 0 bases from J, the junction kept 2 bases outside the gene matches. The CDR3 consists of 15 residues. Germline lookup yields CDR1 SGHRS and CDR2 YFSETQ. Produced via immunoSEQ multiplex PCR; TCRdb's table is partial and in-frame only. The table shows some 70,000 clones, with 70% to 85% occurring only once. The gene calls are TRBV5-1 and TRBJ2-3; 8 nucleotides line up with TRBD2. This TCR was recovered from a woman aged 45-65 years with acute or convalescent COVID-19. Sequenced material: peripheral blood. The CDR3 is CASSFGGGSTDTQYF. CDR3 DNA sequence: TGCGCCAGCAGCTTCGGCGGGGGGAGCACAGATACGCAGTATTTT.